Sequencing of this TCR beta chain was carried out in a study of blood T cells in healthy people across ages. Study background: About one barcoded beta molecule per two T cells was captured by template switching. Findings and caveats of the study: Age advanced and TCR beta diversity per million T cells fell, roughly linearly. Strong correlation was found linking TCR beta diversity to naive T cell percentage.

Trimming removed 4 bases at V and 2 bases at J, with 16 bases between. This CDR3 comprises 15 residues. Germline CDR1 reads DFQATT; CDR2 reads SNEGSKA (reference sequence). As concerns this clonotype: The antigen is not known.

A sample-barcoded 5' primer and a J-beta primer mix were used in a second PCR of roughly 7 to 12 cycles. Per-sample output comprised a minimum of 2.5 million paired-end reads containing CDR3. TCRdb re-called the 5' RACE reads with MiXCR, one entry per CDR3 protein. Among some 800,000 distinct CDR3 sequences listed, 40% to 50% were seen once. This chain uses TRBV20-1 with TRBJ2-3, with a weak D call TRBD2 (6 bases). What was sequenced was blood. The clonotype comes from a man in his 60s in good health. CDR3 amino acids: CSAISTRGNTDTQYF. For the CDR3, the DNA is TGCAGTGCTATCTCGACTAGGGGTAACACAGATACGCAGTATTTT.